Listed here are 18 T cell receptor beta chains from one sample, sequenced in a study of CD8 T cells in ankylosing spondylitis. TCRdb reprocessed the 5' RACE reads via MiXCR and lists one record per CDR3 protein. The sample lists nearly 250,000 distinct CDR3 sequences, about 30% occurring once. Sequences were obtained from blood, either unsorted or a sorted T cell fraction (not recorded which). These receptors all come from a male donor with ankylosing spondylitis or in good health (not recorded which).

The table lists this clonotype with many counts. This sequence joins TRBV27 and TRBJ1-1; D gene unclear. The CDR3 spans 13 residues. The V end lost 3 bases, the J end lost 3 bases, and 8 bases lay between the germline ends. CDR1 MNHEY and CDR2 SMNVEV come from the germline V gene (reference sequence). This CDR3 reads CASSLKAHTEAFF. The CDR3, as DNA: TGTGCCAGCAGTTTGAAGGCTCACACTGAAGCTTTCTTT.

The gene calls are TRBV7-9 and TRBJ2-1, with D perhaps matching TRBD1 (5 bases). This CDR3 is 14 amino acids long. Trimming took off 7 bases at V and 7 bases at J, with 17 bases between the two ends. CDR1 and CDR2 (germline): SEHNR, FQNEAQ (reference sequence). This CDR3 is CASIQGWGRNEQFF. In DNA form, the CDR3 reads TGTGCCAGCATCCAGGGATGGGGAAGGAATGAGCAGTTCTTC. Complete variable domain (other parts from reference TRBV7-9 and TRBJ2-1): DTGVSQNPRHKITKRGQNVTFRCDPISEHNRLYWYRQTLGQGPEFLTYFQNEAQLEKSRLLSDRFSAERPKGSFSTLEIQRTEQGDSAMYLCASIQGWGRNEQFFGPGTRLTVL.

A few counts support this clonotype. The rearrangement joins TRBV20-1 to TRBJ2-1, with 10 bases fitting TRBD2. The trim removed 0 bases at V and 9 bases at J, leaving 8 bases unmatched. Per the germline V gene, CDR1 is DFQATT and CDR2 is SNEGSKA (reference sequence). This CDR3 has 15 amino acids. This CDR3 reads CSARDPRTSGVEQFF. The CDR3 region has the DNA TGCAGTGCTAGAGATCCACGGACTAGCGGTGTTGAGCAGTTCTTC.

The count of this clonotype is one. The chain couples TRBV9 to TRBJ2-3; D unclear. Germline V gives CDR1 SGDLS, CDR2 YYNGEE. There are 13 residues in the CDR3. Trimming removed 2 bases at V and 1 base at J, with 5 bases between. The CDR3 reads CASSVTRTDTQYF. CDR3 DNA sequence: TGTGCCAGCAGCGTTACCCGCACAGATACGCAGTATTTT.

The rearrangement joins TRBV5-6 to TRBJ1-4, with 9 bases fitting TRBD1. CDR3 length: 20 amino acids. The V segment lost 3 bases and the J segment 10 bases; nucleotides outside the gene matches: 25. CDR1 and CDR2 (germline): SGHDT, YYEEEE. The CDR3: CASSSDESSGTGLWFGKLFF. CDR3 nucleotide sequence: TGTGCCAGCAGCTCTGATGAATCCTCCGGGACAGGGTTATGGTTTGGAAAACTGTTTTTT. Combining the CDR3 with reference TRBV5-6 and TRBJ1-4 gives the whole variable domain DAGVTQSPTHLIKTRGQQVTLRCSPKSGHDTVSWYQQALGQGPQFIFQYYEEEERQRGNFPDRFSGHQFPNYSSELNVNALLLGDSALYLCASSSDESSGTGLWFGKLFFGSGTQLSVL.

This sequence joins TRBV29-1 and TRBJ1-2; TRBD1 agrees at 10 bases. Germline CDR1 is SQVTM and CDR2 is ANQGSEA. V lost 4 bases and J lost 6; bases outside the gene matches: 5. The CDR3 runs to 13 residues. This CDR3 reads CSVVPGQGNGYTF. In DNA, the CDR3 is TGCAGCGTTGTTCCGGGACAGGGGAATGGCTACACCTTC.

The rearrangement uses TRBV6-5 and TRBJ1-2; D is unclear. The CDR3 totals 13 residues. V lost 2 bases to trimming and J lost 5 bases, with 9 bases between them. From germline, CDR1 is MNHEY and CDR2 SVGAGI. The CDR3 here is CASSYAEGYGYTF. CDR3 in DNA: TGTGCCAGCAGTTACGCAGAAGGTTATGGCTACACCTTC.

This clonotype has a handful of counts. V is TRBV9 and J is TRBJ2-7, with 8 bases that match TRBD1. The CDR3 length is 13 residues. J lost 3 bases, V lost 3 bases, and 2 bases had no gene match. Germline V gene lookup returns CDR1 SGDLS and CDR2 YYNGEE. The CDR3 spells CASSATGGYEQYF. The DNA of the CDR3 is TGTGCCAGCAGCGCCACAGGGGGCTACGAGCAGTACTTC.

This clonotype occurred a few times. The genes are TRBV29-1 and TRBJ2-6; D is perhaps TRBD1 or TRBD2 (5 bases each). Germline assignment: CDR1 SQVTM and CDR2 ANQGSEA. The V end lost 7 bases, the J end lost 2 bases, and 15 bases lay between the germline ends. This CDR3 region has 15 residues. CDR3 sequence reads: CSALVGPTGANVLTF. CDR3 in DNA: TGCAGCGCCCTGGTGGGACCCACTGGGGCCAACGTCCTGACTTTC.

The chain joins TRBV20-1 to TRBJ1-5; 9 bases are shared with TRBD1. The CDR3 is 14 amino acids. Germline lookup yields CDR1 DFQATT and CDR2 SNEGSKA (reference sequence). After removal of 4 bases from V and 6 bases from J, the junction contained 7 bases not matched to a gene. In DNA, the CDR3 is TGCAGTGCTACACCGACAGGGGGTTCTCAGCCCCAGCATTTT. Translating gives CSATPTGGSQPQHF.

This clonotype was recorded at least ten times. The rearrangement joins TRBV20-1 to TRBJ2-3; TRBD2 matches 8 bases. V shed 6 bases and J 2 bases; nucleotides not matched to a gene: 7. This CDR3 is built from 14 residues. Germline CDR1 reads DFQATT; CDR2 reads SNEGSKA (reference sequence). The CDR3 sequence: CSALPGGATDTQYF. In nucleotides, the CDR3 is TGCAGTGCCCTGCCGGGGGGGGCCACAGATACGCAGTATTTT.

V and J are TRBV12-3 or TRBV12-4 and TRBJ2-5; 10 nucleotides line up with TRBD1. This CDR3 has 15 amino acids. V lost 6 bases and J lost 5; bases outside the gene matches: 9. The CDR3 DNA reads as TGTGCCAGCAGACCAGGACAGGGGGGTGTGGAGACCCAGTACTTC. It codes for CASRPGQGGVETQYF.

CDR3 in DNA: TGTGCCAGCAGGCGGCACCGCGGGGGCACCGGGGAGCTGTTTTTT. Translated, it gives CASRRHRGGTGELFF. V and J are TRBV28 and TRBJ2-2, with TRBD2 matching 7 bases. Germline V gene lookup returns CDR1 MDHEN and CDR2 SYDVKM. Trimming removed 6 bases from V and 4 bases from J; junction bases left unmatched: 8. The CDR3 sequence is 15 residues long.

Only a few counts were recorded for this clonotype. The chain combines TRBV7-2 with TRBJ2-7; D is possibly TRBD1 (5 bases). V dropped 3 bases and J dropped 2 bases, with 11 bases sitting between them. There are 14 residues in the CDR3. CDR1 is SGHTA and CDR2 is FQGNSA in the germline V gene. Written as DNA, the CDR3 is TGTGCCAGCAGCTTCAGGGCAACACCCTACGAGCAGTACTTC. The encoded protein is CASSFRATPYEQYF.

This clonotype was observed a few times. The rearrangement uses TRBV5-1 and TRBJ2-2; the D gene could be TRBD1 or TRBD2 (5 bases each). V was cut by 0 bases and J by 6 bases, with 18 bases left in between. CDR1 is SGHRS and CDR2 is YFSETQ in the germline V gene. There are 17 residues in the CDR3. CDR3 in DNA: TGCGCCAGCAGCTTGGCGTATGTATTCCGAGGGGCCGGGGAGCTGTTTTTT. Translation gives CASSLAYVFRGAGELFF.

This chain joins TRBV7-2 and TRBJ2-5; TRBD2 is a possible D gene (6 bases). The CDR3 has 13 residues. Per germline, CDR1 SGHTA and CDR2 FQGNSA. Deletions cut 6 bases from V and 5 bases from J, with 13 bases between. CDR3 sequence reads: CASSRGRGETQYF. DNA of the CDR3: TGTGCCAGCAGTAGAGGCCGGGGGGAGACCCAGTACTTC.

This sequence joins TRBV5-6 and TRBJ2-1, with 8 bases lining up with TRBD1. Germline CDR1 is SGHDT and CDR2 is YYEEEE. The ends lost 4 bases at V and 6 bases at J; junction bases unmatched: 3. The CDR3 length is 13 residues. CDR3 loop: CASSATGGNEQFF. The CDR3 DNA reads as TGTGCCAGCAGCGCAACAGGGGGCAATGAGCAGTTCTTC.

The V and J genes are TRBV7-2 and TRBJ2-3; no clear D. The CDR3 loop spans 14 amino acids. Germline values: CDR1 SGHTA, CDR2 FQGNSA. V was trimmed by 3 bases and J by 2 bases, leaving 9 bases between them. CDR3 sequence: CASSFFWDTDTQYF. CDR3 nucleotide sequence: TGTGCCAGCAGCTTTTTCTGGGACACAGATACGCAGTATTTT.